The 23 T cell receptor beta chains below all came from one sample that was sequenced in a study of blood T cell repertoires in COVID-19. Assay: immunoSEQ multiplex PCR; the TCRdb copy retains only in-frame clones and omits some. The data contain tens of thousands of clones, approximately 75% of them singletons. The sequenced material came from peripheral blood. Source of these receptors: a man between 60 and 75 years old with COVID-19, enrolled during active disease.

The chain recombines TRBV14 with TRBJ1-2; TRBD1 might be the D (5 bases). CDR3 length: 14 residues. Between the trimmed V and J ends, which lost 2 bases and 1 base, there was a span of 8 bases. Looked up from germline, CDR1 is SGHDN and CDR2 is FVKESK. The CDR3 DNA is TGTGCCAGCAGCCAATGGGGCAGTAACTATGGCTACACCTTC. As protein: CASSQWGSNYGYTF. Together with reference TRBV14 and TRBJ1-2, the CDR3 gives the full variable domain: EAGVTQFPSHSVIEKGQTVTLRCDPISGHDNLYWYRRVMGKEIKFLLHFVKESKQDESGMPNNRFLAERTGGTYSTLKVQPAELEDSGVYFCASSQWGSNYGYTFGSGTRLTVV.

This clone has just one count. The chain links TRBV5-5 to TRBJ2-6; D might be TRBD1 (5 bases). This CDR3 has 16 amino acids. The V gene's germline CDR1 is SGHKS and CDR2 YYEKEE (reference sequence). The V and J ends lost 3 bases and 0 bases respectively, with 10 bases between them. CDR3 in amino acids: CASSSRQNSGANVLTF. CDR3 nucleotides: TGTGCCAGCAGCTCGAGACAGAACTCTGGGGCCAACGTCCTGACTTTC.

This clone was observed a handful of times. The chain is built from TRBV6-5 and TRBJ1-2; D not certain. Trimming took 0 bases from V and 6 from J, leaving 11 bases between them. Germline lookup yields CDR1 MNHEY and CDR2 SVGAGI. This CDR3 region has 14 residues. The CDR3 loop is CASSYSRAGNGYTF. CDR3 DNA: TGTGCCAGCAGTTACTCGAGAGCCGGGAATGGCTACACCTTC.

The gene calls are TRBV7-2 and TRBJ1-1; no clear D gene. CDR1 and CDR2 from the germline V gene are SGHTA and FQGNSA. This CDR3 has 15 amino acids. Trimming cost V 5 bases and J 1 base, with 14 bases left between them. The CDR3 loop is CASSPRPPRNTEAFF. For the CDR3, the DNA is TGTGCCAGCAGCCCCCGTCCCCCCAGGAACACTGAAGCTTTCTTT.

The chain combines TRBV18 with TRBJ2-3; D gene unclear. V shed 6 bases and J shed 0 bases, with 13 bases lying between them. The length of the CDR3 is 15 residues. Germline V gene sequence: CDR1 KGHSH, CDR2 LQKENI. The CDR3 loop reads CASSPEVTSTDTQYF. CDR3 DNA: TGTGCCAGCTCTCCTGAGGTGACTAGCACAGATACGCAGTATTTT.

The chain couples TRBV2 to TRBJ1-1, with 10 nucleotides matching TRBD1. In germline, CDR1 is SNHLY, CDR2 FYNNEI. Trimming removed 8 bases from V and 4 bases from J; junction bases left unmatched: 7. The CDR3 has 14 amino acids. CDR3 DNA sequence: TGTGCCAGCTTAGACAGGGGGCGATTCACTGAAGCTTTCTTT. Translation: CASLDRGRFTEAFF. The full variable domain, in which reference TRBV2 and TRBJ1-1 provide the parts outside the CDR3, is EPEVTQTPSHQVTQMGQEVILRCVPISNHLYFYWYRQILGQKVEFLVSFYNNEISEKSEIFDDQFSVERPDGSNFTLKIRSTKLEDSAMYFCASLDRGRFTEAFFGQGTRLTVV.

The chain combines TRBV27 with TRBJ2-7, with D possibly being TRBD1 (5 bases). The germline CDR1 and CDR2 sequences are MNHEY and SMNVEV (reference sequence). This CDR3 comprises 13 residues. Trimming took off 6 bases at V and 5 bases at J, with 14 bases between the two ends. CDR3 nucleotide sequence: TGTGCCAGCAGGCCGCCAGGGTTTAACGAGCAGTACTTC. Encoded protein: CASRPPGFNEQYF.

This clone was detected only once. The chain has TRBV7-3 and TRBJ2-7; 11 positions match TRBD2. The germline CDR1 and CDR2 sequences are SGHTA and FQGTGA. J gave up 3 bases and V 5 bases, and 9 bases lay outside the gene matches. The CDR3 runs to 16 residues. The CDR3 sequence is CASSPRAGTSGYEQYF. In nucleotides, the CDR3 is TGTGCCAGCAGCCCGAGGGCCGGGACTAGCGGCTACGAGCAGTACTTC.

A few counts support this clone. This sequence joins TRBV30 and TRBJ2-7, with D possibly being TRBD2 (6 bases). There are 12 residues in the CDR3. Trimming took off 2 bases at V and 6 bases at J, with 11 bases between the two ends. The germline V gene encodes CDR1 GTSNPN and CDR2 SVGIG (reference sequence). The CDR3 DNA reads TGTGCCTGGAGTCCCACTAGCCGCGAGCAGTACTTC. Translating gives CAWSPTSREQYF.

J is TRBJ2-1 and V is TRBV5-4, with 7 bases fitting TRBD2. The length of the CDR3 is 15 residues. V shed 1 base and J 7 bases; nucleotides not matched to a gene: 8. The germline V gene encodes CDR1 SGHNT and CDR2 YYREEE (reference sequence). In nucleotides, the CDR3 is TGTGCCAGCAGCTTGAGCGGGACCTACGGGAATGAGCAGTTCTTC. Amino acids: CASSLSGTYGNEQFF.

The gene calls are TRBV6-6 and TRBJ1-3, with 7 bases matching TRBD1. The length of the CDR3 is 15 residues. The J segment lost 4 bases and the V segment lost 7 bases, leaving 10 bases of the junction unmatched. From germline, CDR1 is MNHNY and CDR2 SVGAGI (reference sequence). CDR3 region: CASNSIGTAGNTIYF. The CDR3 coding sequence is TGTGCCAGCAACTCCATCGGGACAGCCGGAAACACCATATATTTT.

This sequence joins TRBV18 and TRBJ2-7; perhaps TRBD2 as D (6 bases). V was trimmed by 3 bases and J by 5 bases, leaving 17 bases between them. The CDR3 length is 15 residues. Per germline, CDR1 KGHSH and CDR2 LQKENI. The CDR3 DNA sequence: TGTGCCAGCTCACCTAGGAGGAGGGATAGCGACGAGCAGTACTTC. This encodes CASSPRRRDSDEQYF. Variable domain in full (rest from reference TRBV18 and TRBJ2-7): NAGVMQNPRHLVRRRGQEARLRCSPMKGHSHVYWYRQLPEEGLKFMVYLQKENIIDESGMPKERFSAEFPKEGPSILRIQQVVRGDSAAYFCASSPRRRDSDEQYFGPGTRLTVT.

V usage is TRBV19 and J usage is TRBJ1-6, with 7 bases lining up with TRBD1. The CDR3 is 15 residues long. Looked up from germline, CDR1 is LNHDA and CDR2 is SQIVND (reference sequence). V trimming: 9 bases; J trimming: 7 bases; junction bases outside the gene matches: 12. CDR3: CASRSETGTNSPLHF. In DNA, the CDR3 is TGTGCCAGCCGGTCTGAGACAGGGACCAATTCACCCCTCCACTTT.

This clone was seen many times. The CDR3 spells CASSQDSGSADTQYF. CDR3 bases: TGCGCCAGCAGCCAAGATTCGGGGTCGGCAGATACGCAGTATTTT. The chain recombines TRBV4-3 with TRBJ2-3, with a weak D call TRBD2 (5 bases). V was pared by 0 bases and J by 4 bases, with 11 bases between. Germline loops: CDR1 LGHNA, CDR2 YSLEER. The CDR3 is 15 residues long.

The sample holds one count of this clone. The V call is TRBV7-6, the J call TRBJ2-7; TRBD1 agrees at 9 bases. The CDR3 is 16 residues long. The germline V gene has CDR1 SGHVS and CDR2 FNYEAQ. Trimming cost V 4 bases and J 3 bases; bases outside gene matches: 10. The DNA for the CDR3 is TGTGCCAGCAGCTCCTTAACCGGGACAGGGTTCTACGAGCAGTACTTC. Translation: CASSSLTGTGFYEQYF. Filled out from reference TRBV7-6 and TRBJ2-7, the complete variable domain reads GAGVSQSPRYKVTKRGQDVALRCDPISGHVSLYWYRQALGQGPEFLTYFNYEAQQDKSGLPNDRFSAERPEGSISTLTIQRTEQRDSAMYRCASSSLTGTGFYEQYFGPGTRLTVT.

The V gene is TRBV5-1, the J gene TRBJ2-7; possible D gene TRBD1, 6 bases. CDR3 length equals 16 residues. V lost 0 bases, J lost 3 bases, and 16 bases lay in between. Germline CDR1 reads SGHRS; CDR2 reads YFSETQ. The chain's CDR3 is CASSLAGRTGLYEQYF. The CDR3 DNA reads TGCGCCAGCAGCTTGGCCGGGCGTACAGGGCTCTACGAGCAGTACTTC.

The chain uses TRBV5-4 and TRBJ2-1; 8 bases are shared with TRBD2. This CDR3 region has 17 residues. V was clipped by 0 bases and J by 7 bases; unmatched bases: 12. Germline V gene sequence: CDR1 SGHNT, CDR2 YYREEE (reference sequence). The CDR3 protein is CASSLALRSGRQNEQFF. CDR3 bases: TGTGCCAGCAGCTTGGCACTTCGAAGCGGGAGACAGAATGAGCAGTTCTTC.

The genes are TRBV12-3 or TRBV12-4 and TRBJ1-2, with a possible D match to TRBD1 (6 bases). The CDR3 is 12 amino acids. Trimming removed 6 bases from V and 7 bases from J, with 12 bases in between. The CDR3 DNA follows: TGTGCCAGCAGCACTAACAGGGCTGGCTACACCTTC. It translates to CASSTNRAGYTF.

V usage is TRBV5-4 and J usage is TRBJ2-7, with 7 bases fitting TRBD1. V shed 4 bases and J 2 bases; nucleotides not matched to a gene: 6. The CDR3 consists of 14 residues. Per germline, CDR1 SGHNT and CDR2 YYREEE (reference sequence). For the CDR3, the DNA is TGTGCCAGCAGCCAGGGACAGTTACCCTACGAGCAGTACTTC. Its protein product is CASSQGQLPYEQYF.

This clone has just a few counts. The DNA for the CDR3 is TGTGCCAGCAGCCCCGAGACAGGGGACACCGGGGAGCTGTTTTTT. It specifies CASSPETGDTGELFF. The chain couples TRBV5-4 to TRBJ2-2, with 8 bases that match TRBD1. Losses at the gene ends were 4 bases for V and 3 bases for J; bases not matched to a gene: 5. CDR1 is SGHNT, CDR2 YYREEE, per germline (reference sequence). The CDR3 is made up of 15 amino acids.

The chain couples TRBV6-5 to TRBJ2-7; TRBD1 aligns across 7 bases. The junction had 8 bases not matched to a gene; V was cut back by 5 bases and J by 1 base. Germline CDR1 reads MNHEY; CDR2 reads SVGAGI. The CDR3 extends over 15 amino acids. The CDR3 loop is CASSRPGTASYEQYF. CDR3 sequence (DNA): TGTGCCAGCAGTAGGCCCGGGACAGCTTCCTACGAGCAGTACTTC.

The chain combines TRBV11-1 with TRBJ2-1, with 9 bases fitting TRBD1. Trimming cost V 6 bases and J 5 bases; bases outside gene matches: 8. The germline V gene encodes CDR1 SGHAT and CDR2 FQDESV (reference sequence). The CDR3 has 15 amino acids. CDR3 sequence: CASRSTGGRNNEQFF. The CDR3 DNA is TGTGCCAGCAGATCAACAGGGGGCAGAAACAATGAGCAGTTCTTC.

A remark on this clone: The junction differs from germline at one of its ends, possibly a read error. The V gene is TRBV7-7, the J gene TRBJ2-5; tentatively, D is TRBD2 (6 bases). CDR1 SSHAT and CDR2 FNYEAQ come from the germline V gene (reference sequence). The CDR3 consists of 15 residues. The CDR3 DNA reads TGTGCTAGCACCAAGGCCGGAGGGATCGGGGAGACCCAGTACTTC. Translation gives CASTKAGGIGETQYF.